Below, 24 T cell receptor beta chains from the same sample are listed, as sequenced in a study of early stage breast cancer tumors. Assay: immunoSEQ multiplex PCR; the TCRdb copy retains only in-frame clones and omits some. The table shows tens of thousands of clones, with just under 75% occurring only once. The source material was breast tumor tissue. The receptor source for this set is a person aged 25 to 39 with breast cancer.

The V gene is TRBV19, the J gene TRBJ2-3, with a possible D match to TRBD1 (6 bases). This CDR3 spans 15 amino acids. Germline values: CDR1 LNHDA, CDR2 SQIVND (reference sequence). Trimming cost V 0 bases and J 3 bases, with 10 bases left between them. DNA of the CDR3: TGTGCCAGTAGTATAGAGGACGGACAGACAGATACGCAGTATTTT. Translation gives CASSIEDGQTDTQYF.

The chain links TRBV19 to TRBJ1-1; 9 nucleotides agree with TRBD1. The junction had 9 bases not matched to a gene; V was cut back by 3 bases and J by 7 bases. The CDR3 consists of 15 residues. Germline values: CDR1 LNHDA, CDR2 SQIVND (reference sequence). In DNA form, the CDR3 reads TGTGCCAGTAGTATGCTTCCGGGACAGGGCGGTGAAGCTTTCTTT. This translates into CASSMLPGQGGEAFF.

The chain links TRBV6-1 to TRBJ2-1; D is unresolved. The CDR3 is 15 residues long. CDR1 MNHNS and CDR2 SASEGT come from the germline V gene. Trimming left V 7 bases short and J 5 bases short, with 18 bases between. This CDR3 reads CASIYSPQGNNEQFF. CDR3 DNA: TGTGCCAGCATATACAGCCCACAAGGAAACAATGAGCAGTTCTTC.

The chain combines TRBV11-1 with TRBJ2-5; D not resolved. CDR3 size: 11 residues. Germline values: CDR1 SGHAT, CDR2 FQDESV (reference sequence). V gave up 4 bases and J gave up 5 bases, with 5 bases separating them. The CDR3 DNA is TGTGCCAGCAGCTCCCAGGAGACCCAGTACTTC. It encodes CASSSQETQYF.

The chain combines TRBV7-2 with TRBJ2-5; D gene ambiguous. Germline V gene data show CDR1 as SGHTA and CDR2 as FQGNSA. This CDR3 contains 14 residues. V shed 5 bases and J shed 4 bases, with 14 bases lying between them. The CDR3 region is CASSVSTTRETQYF. CDR3 nucleotides: TGTGCCAGCAGCGTCTCAACGACCAGAGAGACCCAGTACTTC.

The V gene is TRBV18, the J gene TRBJ2-7; no reliable D call. V lost 6 bases and J 6 bases, leaving 9 bases between the germline ends. The CDR3 totals 11 residues. Germline-derived CDR1 and CDR2 are KGHSH and LQKENI. CDR3 loop: CASSYGGEQYF. In DNA form, the CDR3 reads TGTGCCAGCTCCTACGGCGGCGAGCAGTACTTC.

J is TRBJ1-1 and V is TRBV18; 8 bases fit TRBD1. With V trimmed by 1 base and J by 8 bases, 3 bases remained unmatched. This CDR3 is built from 13 residues. The V gene's germline CDR1 is KGHSH and CDR2 LQKENI. CDR3 protein: CASSPLGDREAFF. The CDR3, as DNA: TGTGCCAGCTCACCACTGGGGGACAGGGAAGCTTTCTTT.

The CDR3 loop is CASVIQGTGNTIYF. CDR3 coding DNA: TGTGCCAGCGTAATACAGGGGACTGGAAACACCATATATTTT. The rearrangement uses TRBV21-1 and TRBJ1-3; TRBD1 is taken as the D call from the table, unchecked against the DNA. TRBV21-1 is a pseudogene. This CDR3 region has 14 residues.

This clone was seen a few times. The genes are TRBV6-1 and TRBJ1-1; D perhaps matches TRBD1 (6 bases). Germline loops: CDR1 MNHNS, CDR2 SASEGT. Trimming took off 8 bases at V and 1 base at J, with 11 bases between the two ends. The CDR3 runs 13 residues. The CDR3 sequence is CASRRGTNTEAFF. The CDR3 nucleotides are TGTGCCAGCCGCAGGGGTACGAACACTGAAGCTTTCTTT.

The chain couples TRBV6-1 to TRBJ2-7, with 8 bases fitting TRBD2. The length of the CDR3 is 11 residues. V was clipped by 8 bases and J by 6 bases; unmatched bases: 3. The germline CDR1 and CDR2 sequences are MNHNS and SASEGT. The CDR3 DNA is TGTGCCAGCCCGGGGGGGGGCGAGCAGTACTTC. Translated: CASPGGGEQYF.

CDR3: CASSQDLGFSNQPQHF. DNA for the CDR3: TGTGCCAGCAGCCAAGATTTGGGTTTTAGCAATCAGCCCCAGCATTTT. This chain uses TRBV4-2 with TRBJ1-5; D remains unclear. The V end lost 0 bases, the J end lost 0 bases, and 9 bases lay between the germline ends. The CDR3 spans 16 residues. Germline V gene data show CDR1 as LGHNA and CDR2 as YNFKEQ.

This clone was recorded only once. The genes are TRBV7-2 and TRBJ2-3, with TRBD2 matching over 11 bases. The germline gives CDR1 SGHTA, CDR2 FQGNSA. This CDR3 spans 18 amino acids. The V and J ends lost 0 bases and 3 bases, in that order; junction bases with no gene match: 8. DNA for the CDR3: TGTGCCAGCAGCTTAGCGACGGTAGCGGGAGGGTTGACAGATACGCAGTATTTT. Residues: CASSLATVAGGLTDTQYF.

This chain links TRBV10-3 with TRBJ2-3; the D is unclear. The CDR3 is 12 amino acids. V lost 3 bases to trimming and J lost 3 bases, with 4 bases between them. Per germline, CDR1 ENHRY and CDR2 SYGVKD. CDR3 bases: TGTGCCATCAGTGACGGAACAGATACGCAGTATTTT. The encoded protein is CAISDGTDTQYF.

The chain uses TRBV9 and TRBJ1-1; no definite D call. Trimming left V 7 bases short and J 5 bases short, with 9 bases between. CDR1 is SGDLS and CDR2 is YYNGEE in the germline V gene. This CDR3 is 11 amino acids long. CDR3 residues: CASSRGTEAFF. In DNA form, the CDR3 reads TGTGCCAGCTCGAGAGGAACTGAAGCTTTCTTT.

The genes are TRBV27 and TRBJ2-3, with TRBD2 as a possible D gene (6 bases). In germline, CDR1 is MNHEY, CDR2 SMNVEV (reference sequence). With 6 bases removed from V and 8 bases from J, the gap between germline ends came to 18 bases. CDR3 length equals 14 residues. The CDR3 region is CASSGGLVGGTQYF. The CDR3 region has the DNA TGTGCCAGCAGCGGGGGACTTGTTGGAGGTACGCAGTATTTT.

The rearrangement uses TRBV6-5 and TRBJ1-2; D is ambiguous. V was shortened by 2 bases and J by 2 bases, with 12 bases between the two germline ends. In germline, CDR1 is MNHEY, CDR2 SVGAGI. CDR3 length equals 15 residues. The CDR3 bases are TGTGCCAGCAGTTACACCCTTAAAGGAAACTATGGCTACACCTTC. Its translation: CASSYTLKGNYGYTF.

The chain links TRBV7-2 to TRBJ1-5; the D is unclear. Trimming removed 0 bases at V and 8 bases at J, with 8 bases between. Germline lookup yields CDR1 SGHTA and CDR2 FQGNSA. This CDR3 has 13 residues. The CDR3: CASSLAVAEPQHF. DNA for the CDR3: TGTGCCAGCAGCTTAGCGGTGGCGGAGCCCCAGCATTTT.

By proportion, this clone is medium-sized (0.01 to 0.1%). The sample holds other DNA sequences that translate to the same CDR3. The gene calls are TRBV30 and TRBJ1-4, with 11 positions matching TRBD1. The trim removed 3 bases at V and 8 bases at J, leaving 5 bases unmatched. Looked up from germline, CDR1 is GTSNPN and CDR2 is SVGIG (reference sequence). There are 14 residues in the CDR3. The CDR3 DNA is TGTGCCTGGAGCGTAGGACAGGGGGCGGAAAAACTGTTTTTT. The encoded protein is CAWSVGQGAEKLFF.

The J gene is TRBJ2-6, the V gene TRBV7-9; no firm D call. Germline loops: CDR1 SEHNR, CDR2 FQNEAQ (reference sequence). The V end was cut by 1 base, the J end by 2 bases, with 6 bases between. This CDR3 has 15 amino acids. In DNA form, the CDR3 reads TGTGCCAGCAGCTTAGGTTTAGCTGGGGCCAACGTCCTGACTTTC. Translation: CASSLGLAGANVLTF.

The gene calls are TRBV6-1 and TRBJ1-5; 9 bases line up with TRBD1. There are 14 residues in the CDR3. Per the germline V gene, CDR1 is MNHNS and CDR2 is SASEGT. Trimming removed 7 bases from V and 6 bases from J; junction bases left unmatched: 7. The CDR3 coding sequence is TGTGCCAGCAAACCGGGACAGGGCGGTCAGCCCCAGCATTTT. Translation: CASKPGQGGQPQHF.

The chain has TRBV14 and TRBJ2-1; a possible D gene is TRBD1 (5 bases). The length of the CDR3 is 14 residues. V gave up 6 bases and J gave up 3 bases, with 12 bases separating them. Germline V gene sequence: CDR1 SGHDN, CDR2 FVKESK. The CDR3 region is CASRPLQVYNEQFF. CDR3 DNA: TGTGCCAGCAGACCCTTACAGGTCTACAATGAGCAGTTCTTC.

This chain's CDR3 is CASSRQGWYQPQHF. The CDR3 DNA sequence: TGTGCCAGCAGCCGACAGGGGTGGTATCAGCCCCAGCATTTT. This chain connects TRBV6-1 to TRBJ1-5, with TRBD1 matching over 8 bases. Germline V lookup: CDR1 MNHNS, CDR2 SASEGT. Trimming at V came to 6 bases and at J to 5 bases, leaving 6 bases not matched to a gene. This CDR3 contains 14 residues.

This chain connects TRBV27 to TRBJ1-1; 7 nucleotides line up with TRBD1. V gave up 0 bases and J gave up 5 bases; unmatched junction bases: 6. CDR1 is MNHEY, CDR2 SMNVEV, per germline (reference sequence). The CDR3 covers 15 residues. The CDR3 sequence is CASSLSTRGVTEAFF. The CDR3 bases are TGTGCCAGCAGTTTATCTACCAGGGGGGTTACTGAAGCTTTCTTT.

The rearrangement joins TRBV7-2 to TRBJ2-1, with 12 bases lining up with TRBD2. CDR3 length: 15 amino acids. Unmatched junction bases numbered 4, after V lost 5 bases and J lost 5 bases. Germline values: CDR1 SGHTA, CDR2 FQGNSA. The CDR3 sequence is CASSVTSGRHNEQFF. As DNA, the CDR3 is TGTGCCAGCAGCGTGACTAGCGGGAGACACAATGAGCAGTTCTTC. Full variable domain (missing parts from reference TRBV7-2 and TRBJ2-1): GAGVSQSPSNKVTEKGKDVELRCDPISGHTALYWYRQSLGQGLEFLIYFQGNSAPDKSGLPSDRFSAERTGGSVSTLTIQRTQQEDSAVYLCASSVTSGRHNEQFFGPGTRLTVL.